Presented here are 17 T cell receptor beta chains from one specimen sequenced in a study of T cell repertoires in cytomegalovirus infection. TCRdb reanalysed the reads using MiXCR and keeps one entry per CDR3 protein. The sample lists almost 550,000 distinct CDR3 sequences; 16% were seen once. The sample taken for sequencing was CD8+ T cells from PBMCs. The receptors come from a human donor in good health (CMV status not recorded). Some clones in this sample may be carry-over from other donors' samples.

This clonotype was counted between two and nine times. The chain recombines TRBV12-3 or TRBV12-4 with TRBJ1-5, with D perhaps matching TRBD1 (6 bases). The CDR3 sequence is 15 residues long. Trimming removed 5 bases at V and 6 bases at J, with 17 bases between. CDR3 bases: TGTGCCAGCAGTAATACAGGGCCCCCGGGTCAGCCCCAGCATTTT. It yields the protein CASSNTGPPGQPQHF.

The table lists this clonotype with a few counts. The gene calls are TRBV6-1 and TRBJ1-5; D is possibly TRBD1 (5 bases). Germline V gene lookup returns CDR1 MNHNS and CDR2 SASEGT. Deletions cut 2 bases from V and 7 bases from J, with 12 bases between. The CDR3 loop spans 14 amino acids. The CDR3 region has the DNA TGTGCCAGCAGTGAATGGGGGGGGGAGCAGCCCCAGCATTTT. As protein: CASSEWGGEQPQHF.

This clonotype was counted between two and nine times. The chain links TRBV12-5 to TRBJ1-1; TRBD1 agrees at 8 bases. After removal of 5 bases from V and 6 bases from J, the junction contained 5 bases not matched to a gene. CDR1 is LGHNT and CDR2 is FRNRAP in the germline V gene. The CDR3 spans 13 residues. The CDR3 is CASGDRGYAEAFF. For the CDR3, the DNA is TGTGCTAGTGGTGACAGGGGATATGCTGAAGCTTTCTTT. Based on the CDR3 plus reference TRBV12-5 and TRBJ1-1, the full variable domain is DARVTQTPRHKVTEMGQEVTMRCQPILGHNTVFWYRQTMMQGLELLAYFRNRAPLDDSGMPKDRFSAEMPDATLATLKIQPSEPRDSAVYFCASGDRGYAEAFFGQGTRLTVV.

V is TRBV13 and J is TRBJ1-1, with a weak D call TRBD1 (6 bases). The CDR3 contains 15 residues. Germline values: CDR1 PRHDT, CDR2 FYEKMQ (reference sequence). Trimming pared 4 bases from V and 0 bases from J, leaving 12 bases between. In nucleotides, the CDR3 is TGTGCCAGCAGCTGGACAGACCAGATGAACACTGAAGCTTTCTTT. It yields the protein CASSWTDQMNTEAFF.

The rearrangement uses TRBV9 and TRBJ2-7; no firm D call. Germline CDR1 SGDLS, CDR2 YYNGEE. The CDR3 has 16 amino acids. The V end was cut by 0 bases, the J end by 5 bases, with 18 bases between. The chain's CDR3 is CASSVGSKNFDDEQYF. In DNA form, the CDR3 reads TGTGCCAGCAGCGTAGGGAGTAAGAATTTCGACGACGAGCAGTACTTC.

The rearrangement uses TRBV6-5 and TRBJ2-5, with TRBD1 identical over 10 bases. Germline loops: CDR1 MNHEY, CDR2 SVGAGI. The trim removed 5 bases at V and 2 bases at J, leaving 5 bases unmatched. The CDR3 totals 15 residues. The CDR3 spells CASSTSDRGQETQYF. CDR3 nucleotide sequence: TGTGCCAGCAGTACCTCGGACAGGGGGCAAGAGACCCAGTACTTC.

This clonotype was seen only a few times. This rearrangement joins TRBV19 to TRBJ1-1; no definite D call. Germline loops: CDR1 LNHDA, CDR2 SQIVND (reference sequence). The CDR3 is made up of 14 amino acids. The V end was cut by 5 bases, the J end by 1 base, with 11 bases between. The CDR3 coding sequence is TGTGCCAGTAGTCGGGGTTGGGGGAACACTGAAGCTTTCTTT. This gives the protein CASSRGWGNTEAFF.

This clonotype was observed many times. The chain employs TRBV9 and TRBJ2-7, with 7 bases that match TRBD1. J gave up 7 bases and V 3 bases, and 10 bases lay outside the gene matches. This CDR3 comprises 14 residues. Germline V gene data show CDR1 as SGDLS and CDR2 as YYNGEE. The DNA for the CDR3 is TGTGCCAGCAGCGCTTCCGGGACAGCGGAAGAGCAGTACTTC. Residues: CASSASGTAEEQYF.

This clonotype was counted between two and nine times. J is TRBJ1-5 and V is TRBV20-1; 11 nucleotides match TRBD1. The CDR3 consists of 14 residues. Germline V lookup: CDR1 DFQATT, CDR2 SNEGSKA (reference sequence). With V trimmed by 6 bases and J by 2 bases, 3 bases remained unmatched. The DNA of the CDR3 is TGCAGTGCAGAGGGACAGGGGGGCAATCAGCCCCAGCATTTT. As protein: CSAEGQGGNQPQHF.

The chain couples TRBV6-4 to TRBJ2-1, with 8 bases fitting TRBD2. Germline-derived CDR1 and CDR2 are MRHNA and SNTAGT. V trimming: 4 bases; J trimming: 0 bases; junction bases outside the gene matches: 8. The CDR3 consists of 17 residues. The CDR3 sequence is CASSVTSGHSSYNEQFF. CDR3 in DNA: TGTGCCAGCAGTGTTACTAGCGGCCATAGCTCCTACAATGAGCAGTTCTTC.

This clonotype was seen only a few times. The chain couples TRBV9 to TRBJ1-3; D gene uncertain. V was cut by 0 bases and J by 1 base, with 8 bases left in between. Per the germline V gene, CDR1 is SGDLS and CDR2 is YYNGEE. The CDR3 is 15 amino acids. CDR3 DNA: TGTGCCAGCAGCGTAGGATCGGGGTCTGGAAACACCATATATTTT. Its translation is CASSVGSGSGNTIYF.

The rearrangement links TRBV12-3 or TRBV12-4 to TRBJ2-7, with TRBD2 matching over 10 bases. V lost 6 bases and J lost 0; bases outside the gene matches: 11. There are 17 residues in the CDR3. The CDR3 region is CASSRSGTSASSYEQYF. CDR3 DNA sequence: TGTGCCAGCAGCCGATCCGGGACTAGCGCTAGCTCCTACGAGCAGTACTTC.

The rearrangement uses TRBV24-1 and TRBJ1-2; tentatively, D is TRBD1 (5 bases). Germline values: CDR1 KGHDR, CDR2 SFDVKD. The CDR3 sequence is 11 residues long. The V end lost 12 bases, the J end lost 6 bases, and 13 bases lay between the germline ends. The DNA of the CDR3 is TGTGCCGTCGGACACGGCAATGGCTACACCTTC. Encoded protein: CAVGHGNGYTF.

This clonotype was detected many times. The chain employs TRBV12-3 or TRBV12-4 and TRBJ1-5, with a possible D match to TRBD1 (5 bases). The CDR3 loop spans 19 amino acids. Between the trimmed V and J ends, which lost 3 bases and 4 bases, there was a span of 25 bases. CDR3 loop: CASSLSKLALQELNQPQHF. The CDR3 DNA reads TGTGCCAGCAGTTTGTCTAAGCTAGCCCTACAGGAATTAAATCAGCCCCAGCATTTT.

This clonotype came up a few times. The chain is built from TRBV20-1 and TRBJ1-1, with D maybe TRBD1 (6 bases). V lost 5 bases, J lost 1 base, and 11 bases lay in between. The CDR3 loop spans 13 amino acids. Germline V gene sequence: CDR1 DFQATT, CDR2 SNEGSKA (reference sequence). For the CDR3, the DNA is TGCAGTGCTTGGTCGGGACAGAACACTGAAGCTTTCTTT. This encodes CSAWSGQNTEAFF.

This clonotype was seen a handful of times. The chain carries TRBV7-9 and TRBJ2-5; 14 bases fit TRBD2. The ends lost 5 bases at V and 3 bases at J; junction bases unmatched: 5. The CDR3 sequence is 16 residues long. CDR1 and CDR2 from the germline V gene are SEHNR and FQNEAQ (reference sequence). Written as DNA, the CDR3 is TGTGCCAGCAGCCCGGGACTAGCGGGGGAGAAAGAGACCCAGTACTTC. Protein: CASSPGLAGEKETQYF.

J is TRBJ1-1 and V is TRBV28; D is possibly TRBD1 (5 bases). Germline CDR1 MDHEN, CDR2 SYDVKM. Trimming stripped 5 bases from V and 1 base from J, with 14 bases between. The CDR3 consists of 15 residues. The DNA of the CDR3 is TGTGCCAGCAGTGCCCTACGGGGGGGGAACACTGAAGCTTTCTTT. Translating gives CASSALRGGNTEAFF.